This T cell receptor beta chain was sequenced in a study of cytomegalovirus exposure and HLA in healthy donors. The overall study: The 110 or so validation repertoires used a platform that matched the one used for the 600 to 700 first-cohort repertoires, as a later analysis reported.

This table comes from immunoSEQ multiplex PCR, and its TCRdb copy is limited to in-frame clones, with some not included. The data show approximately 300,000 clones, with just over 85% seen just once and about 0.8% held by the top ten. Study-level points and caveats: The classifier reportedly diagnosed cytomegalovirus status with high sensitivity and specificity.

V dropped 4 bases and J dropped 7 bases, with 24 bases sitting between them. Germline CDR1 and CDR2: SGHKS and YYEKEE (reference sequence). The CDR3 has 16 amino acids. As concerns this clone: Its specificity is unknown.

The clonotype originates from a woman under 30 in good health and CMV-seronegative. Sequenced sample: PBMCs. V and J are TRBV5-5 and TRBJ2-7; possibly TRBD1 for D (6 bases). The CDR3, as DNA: TGTGCCAGCAGCCCCCCTCTCAGGGGCCGCCCGCTGGAGCAGTACTTC. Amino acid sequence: CASSPPLRGRPLEQYF.